The entry below gives a single TCR beta chain sequence along with its context. Antigen: not known. The sample comes from a study of cytomegalovirus exposure and HLA in healthy donors. The PCR had 60 Vbeta and 13 Jbeta primers. Produced via immunoSEQ multiplex PCR; TCRdb's table is partial and in-frame only. This table holds 200,000 to 250,000 clones, more than 60% found once. Study results and caveats: Accurate HLA-A and HLA-B prediction from TCR beta sequences was reported for most subjects. For TCR beta chains, V- and J-gene trimming was later linked to a missense DCLRE1C variant. The study flagged about 150 TCR beta chains as cytomegalovirus-associated.

While unrecorded immune exposures were likely, the donors were nominally healthy when sampled. Trimming shortened V by 6 bases and J by 0 bases, and 12 bases separated the two germline ends. The CDR3 is 15 residues long. Germline CDR1 MNHNY, CDR2 SVGAGI (reference sequence). What was sequenced was PBMCs. This sequence originates from a man in his forties in good health and CMV-seronegative. This rearrangement joins TRBV6-6 to TRBJ1-5; D perhaps matches TRBD1 (6 bases). CDR3 in amino acids: CASRQGKLSNQPQHF. For the CDR3, the DNA is TGTGCCAGCAGACAGGGAAAACTTAGCAATCAGCCCCAGCATTTT.